One T cell receptor (beta chain) is described in this entry. This clonotype was found many times. It has no known antigen specificity. Per-base quality was not reported, and no clone a single base away is much larger than it. The germline V end is reduced by 1 base and the J end by 4 bases; junction bases left unmatched: 2. CDR1 and CDR2 (SEHNR, FQNEAQ) derive from the germline V gene (reference sequence). The CDR3, cysteine through phenylalanine, is 16 amino acids long. Here the CDR3 DNA is all that survives: 48 bases in frame from base 1. The library was produced with PCR. TCRdb lists the instrument as Illumina HiSeq 2000. TCRdb applied fastp at Q25 and MiXCR to the public reads, then kept only in-frame beta chains. Entries are consolidated by CDR3 protein sequence, retaining the most common genes and DNA. The sample data list about 24,000 distinct CDR3 sequences, and 30% to 40% of these were observed just once. The ten largest clones add up to about a quarter of the sample.

This record comes from a study of tumor-infiltrating lymphocytes in oesophageal squamous cell carcinoma (dated by TCRdb to 2016 to 2017). The chain employs TRBV7-9 and TRBJ1-5; the junction holds 12 bases that match TRBD1. This TCR came from a male donor with esophageal squamous cell carcinoma. The sequenced sample consisted of esophageal tumor tissue. The bases read TGTGCCAGCAGCTTAGGGGACAGGGGGCCGAATCAGCCCCAGCATTTT. Translation gives CASSLGDRGPNQPQHF.